Shown below are 10 T cell receptor beta chains from a single sample sequenced in a study of regulatory T cells in long-lasting Graves disease. Time point described: persistent/refractory GD, antithyroid drugs over 5 years with positive TRAb. PBMC-derived RNA was used for the TCR library. To make TCR beta libraries, researchers used iRepertoire HTBI primers and Arm-PCR of CDR3 regions. TCRdb re-derived calls from the multiplex PCR reads in MiXCR, one entry per CDR3 protein. The sample contains about 470,000 distinct CDR3 sequences, roughly 21% of which appear only once. The sequencing used peripheral blood mononuclear cells (PBMCs), collected when the disease was refractory, from a patient treated with antithyroid drugs. The source is a female donor with Graves disease.

This clonotype came up many times. The rearrangement uses TRBV28 and TRBJ2-7, with D uncertain. Germline CDR1 MDHEN, CDR2 SYDVKM. The CDR3 covers 12 residues. With 6 bases removed from V and 1 base from J, the gap between germline ends came to 7 bases. The CDR3 nucleotides are TGTGCCAGCAGCTTAGGTTCCTACGAGCAGTACTTC. Protein sequence: CASSLGSYEQYF.

In this sample, this clonotype turned up a few times. The gene calls are TRBV20-1 and TRBJ1-4, with 7 bases identical to TRBD1. The CDR3 has 20 amino acids. V shed 0 bases, J shed 4 bases, and the junction held 20 bases outside the gene matches. Per the germline V gene, CDR1 is DFQATT and CDR2 is SNEGSKA (reference sequence). The CDR3 sequence: CSARDREWTGRADFNEKLFF. CDR3 nucleotide sequence: TGCAGTGCTAGAGATCGTGAATGGACAGGCCGAGCGGATTTTAATGAAAAACTGTTTTTT.

This clonotype was detected many times. V usage is TRBV6-1 and J usage is TRBJ2-7; 7 nucleotides match TRBD2. Germline assignment: CDR1 MNHNS and CDR2 SASEGT. V lost 5 bases, J lost 0 bases, and 7 bases stayed unmatched. The CDR3 spans 15 residues. The chain's CDR3 is CASSITSASSYEQYF. The CDR3 region has the DNA TGTGCCAGCAGTATAACTAGCGCGAGCTCCTACGAGCAGTACTTC.

J is TRBJ1-5 and V is TRBV27, with no clear D. The CDR3 sequence is 13 residues long. Deletions cut 2 bases from V and 4 bases from J, with 6 bases between. From germline, CDR1 is MNHEY and CDR2 SMNVEV (reference sequence). CDR3 DNA: TGTGCCAGCAGTTTAATGATTAATCAGCCCCAGCATTTT. It encodes CASSLMINQPQHF.

At least ten counts were recorded for this clonotype. The rearrangement links TRBV6-1 to TRBJ1-1; 10 nucleotides align to TRBD1. Germline assignment: CDR1 MNHNS and CDR2 SASEGT. This CDR3 has 16 residues. Trimming took 6 bases from V and 6 from J; bases not matched to a gene: 13. CDR3 in DNA: TGTGCCAGCAGCCCTCCCGGGACAGGGGAGGGGGCTGAAGCTTTCTTT. Protein product: CASSPPGTGEGAEAFF.

This clonotype was detected many times. The V call is TRBV2, the J call TRBJ1-1, with D tentatively TRBD1 (5 bases). The CDR3 sequence is 14 residues long. CDR1 and CDR2 from the germline V gene are SNHLY and FYNNEI. The V end was cut by 6 bases, the J end by 3 bases, with 14 bases between. CDR3 in DNA: TGTGCCAGCAGCGCTACCCGGGGGGACACTGAAGCTTTCTTT. It codes for CASSATRGDTEAFF.

Concerning this clonotype: With a much larger clone just one base away, this may be a read error. The chain recombines TRBV7-9 with TRBJ2-7; D is perhaps TRBD2 (6 bases). The V end was cut by 5 bases, the J end by 6 bases, with 11 bases between. CDR1 and CDR2 (germline): SEHNR, FQNEAQ (reference sequence). The CDR3 sequence is 12 residues long. Here the CDR3 DNA reads TGTGCCAGCAGCAGGGGACTCTGCGAGCAGTACTTC. Its translation is CASSRGLCEQYF. Together with reference TRBV7-9 and TRBJ2-7, the CDR3 gives the full variable domain: DTGVSQNPRHKITKRGQNVTFRCDPISEHNRLYWYRQTLGQGPEFLTYFQNEAQLEKSRLLSDRFSAERPKGSFSTLEIQRTEQGDSAMYLCASSRGLCEQYFGPGTRLTVT.

At least ten counts were recorded for this clonotype. This sequence joins TRBV6-1 and TRBJ1-1; 7 bases are a match to TRBD1. CDR1 and CDR2 (germline): MNHNS, SASEGT. J lost 3 bases, V lost 6 bases, and 4 bases had no gene match. The CDR3 loop spans 13 amino acids. In nucleotides, the CDR3 is TGTGCCAGCAGCGACGACAGGGACACTGAAGCTTTCTTT. It translates to CASSDDRDTEAFF.

This chain links TRBV6-2 or TRBV6-3 with TRBJ1-1; no firm D call. Germline V gene sequence: CDR1 MNHEY, CDR2 SVGEGT. The CDR3 consists of 13 residues. Trimming cost V 6 bases and J 5 bases, with 13 bases left between them. The CDR3 DNA sequence: TGTGCCAGCAGCCCCGCCGCGAGGACTGAAGCTTTCTTT. It codes for CASSPAARTEAFF.

This clonotype was detected only a few times. This sequence joins TRBV19 and TRBJ2-2, with 12 bases identical to TRBD1. The CDR3 contains 15 residues. Germline CDR1 reads LNHDA; CDR2 reads SQIVND (reference sequence). Germline trimming cut 6 bases from V and 7 bases from J; bases unmatched to any gene: 6. Here the CDR3 reads CASSWDRGPDGELFF. The CDR3, as DNA: TGTGCCAGTAGCTGGGACAGGGGGCCTGACGGGGAGCTGTTTTTT.